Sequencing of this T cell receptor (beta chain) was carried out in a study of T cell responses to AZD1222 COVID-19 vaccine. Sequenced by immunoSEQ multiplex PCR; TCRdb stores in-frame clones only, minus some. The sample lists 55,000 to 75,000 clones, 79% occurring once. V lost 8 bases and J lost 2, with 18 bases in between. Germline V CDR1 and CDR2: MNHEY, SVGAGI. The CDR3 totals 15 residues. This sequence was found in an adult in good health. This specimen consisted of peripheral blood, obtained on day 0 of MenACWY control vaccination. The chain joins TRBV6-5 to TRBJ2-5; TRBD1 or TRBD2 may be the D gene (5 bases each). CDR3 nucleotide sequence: TGTGCCAGCGGATCACCCCGAGGGGTACAAGAGACCCAGTACTTC. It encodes CASGSPRGVQETQYF.